The 20 T cell receptor beta chains below were found in one sample sequenced in a study of cytomegalovirus exposure and HLA in healthy donors. Researchers ran the PCR with 60 Vbeta and 13 Jbeta primers. The repertoire was sequenced with immunoSEQ multiplex PCR; TCRdb's copy has only in-frame clones and lacks some. This repertoire includes approximately 200,000 clones. The sample consisted of PBMCs. All receptors come from a boy between 10 and 17 years old in good health and CMV-seronegative.

This chain uses TRBV19 with TRBJ1-5; D perhaps matches TRBD1 (6 bases). Germline V gene lookup returns CDR1 LNHDA and CDR2 SQIVND (reference sequence). V was shortened by 5 bases and J by 0 bases, with 17 bases between the two germline ends. There are 17 residues in the CDR3. CDR3 amino acids: CASSLGQGKYSNQPQHF. CDR3 coding DNA: TGTGCCAGTAGTTTGGGGCAGGGGAAATATAGCAATCAGCCCCAGCATTTT.

The DNA for the CDR3 is TGTGCCAGCAGCGTAACTAGCGGGGGGGCCCAGCGGCAGTTCTTC. This codes for CASSVTSGGAQRQFF. This chain links TRBV9 with TRBJ2-1; 13 nucleotides agree with TRBD2. The CDR3 has 15 residues. Germline V gene sequence: CDR1 SGDLS, CDR2 YYNGEE. The V gene end was trimmed by 1 base and the J gene end by 12 bases; junction bases not matched to a gene: 7.

V gene TRBV28 combines with J gene TRBJ1-2; 8 bases are a match to TRBD1. From germline, CDR1 is MDHEN and CDR2 SYDVKM. The junction had 3 bases not matched to a gene; V was cut back by 6 bases and J by 6 bases. This CDR3 is built from 12 residues. CDR3 DNA: TGTGCCAGCAGAGCGACAGGGGATGGCTACACCTTC. Its translation: CASRATGDGYTF.

Comment on this clone: The same CDR3 also results from other DNA sequences found in this sample. This chain links TRBV11-2 with TRBJ1-1; D is unclear. From germline, CDR1 is SGHAT and CDR2 FQNNGV. The germline V and J ends were trimmed by 8 bases and 7 bases, with 8 bases remaining between them. The CDR3 loop spans 10 amino acids. The DNA of the CDR3 is TGTGCCAGCGGCGGAGTTGAAGCTTTCTTT. This translates into CASGGVEAFF.

The chain carries TRBV5-4 and TRBJ2-2; D uncertain. V was pared by 1 base and J by 3 bases, with 7 bases between. The CDR3 contains 14 residues. Germline assignment: CDR1 SGHNT and CDR2 YYREEE (reference sequence). The CDR3 sequence: CASSLLADTGELFF. For the CDR3, the DNA is TGTGCCAGCAGCTTGTTGGCGGACACCGGGGAGCTGTTTTTT.

The chain recombines TRBV9 with TRBJ2-3; TRBD2 matches 15 bases. This CDR3 contains 17 residues. V lost 3 bases to trimming and J lost 5 bases; unmatched junction nucleotides: 7. Per the germline V gene, CDR1 is SGDLS and CDR2 is YYNGEE. CDR3 nucleotide sequence: TGTGCCAGCAGCGGTGGACTAGCGGGGGGGCCGGGAGATACGCAGTATTTT. Its translation is CASSGGLAGGPGDTQYF.

J is TRBJ2-1 and V is TRBV19; D possibly corresponds to TRBD1 (6 bases). With 5 bases removed from V and 0 bases from J, the gap between germline ends came to 14 bases. This CDR3 region has 16 residues. Per germline, CDR1 LNHDA and CDR2 SQIVND (reference sequence). The CDR3 nucleotides read TGTGCCAGTAGTTGGACAGTTACTAGCTCCTACAATGAGCAGTTCTTC. Amino acids: CASSWTVTSSYNEQFF.

The rearrangement uses TRBV7-2 and TRBJ2-5; 8 bases map to TRBD2. CDR1 is SGHTA, CDR2 FQGNSA, per germline. The V segment lost 0 bases and the J segment 5 bases; nucleotides outside the gene matches: 5. The CDR3 spans 15 residues. The CDR3 coding sequence is TGTGCCAGCAGCTTAGCCGGGGGGGCACGTGAGACCCAGTACTTC. As protein: CASSLAGGARETQYF.

The rearrangement links TRBV5-4 to TRBJ2-3; 15 bases line up with TRBD2. The CDR3 has 17 amino acids. After removal of 0 bases from V and 4 bases from J, the junction contained 3 bases not matched to a gene. Germline V gene lookup returns CDR1 SGHNT and CDR2 YYREEE (reference sequence). CDR3: CASSLGGLAGGSDTQYF. As DNA, the CDR3 is TGTGCCAGCAGCTTGGGGGGACTAGCGGGGGGATCAGATACGCAGTATTTT. Supplemented by reference TRBV5-4 and TRBJ2-3, the full variable domain reads ETGVTQSPTHLIKTRGQQVTLRCSSQSGHNTVSWYQQALGQGPQFIFQYYREEENGRGNFPPRFSGLQFPNYSSELNVNALELDDSALYLCASSLGGLAGGSDTQYFGPGTRLTVL.

CDR3 protein: CAWKQGHAGNTIYF. For the CDR3, the DNA is TGTGCCTGGAAACAGGGGCACGCTGGAAACACCATATATTTT. This chain links TRBV30 with TRBJ1-3; 7 bases agree with TRBD1. Trimming at V came to 4 bases and at J to 2 bases, leaving 5 bases not matched to a gene. Germline V gene lookup returns CDR1 GTSNPN and CDR2 SVGIG (reference sequence). CDR3 length equals 14 residues.

The chain joins TRBV4-2 to TRBJ2-2; 7 bases map to TRBD1. The CDR3 runs 17 residues. Germline V lookup: CDR1 LGHNA, CDR2 YNFKEQ. J was trimmed by 1 base and V by 5 bases; bases with no gene match: 10. Here the CDR3 reads CASSSEWGTENTGELFF. The CDR3 DNA sequence: TGTGCCAGCAGCTCCGAGTGGGGGACAGAGAACACCGGGGAGCTGTTTTTT.

CDR3 DNA: TGTGCCAGCAGGCGAGCGGGGGGCCACAATGAGCAGTTCTTC. Protein: CASRRAGGHNEQFF. The chain combines TRBV6-5 with TRBJ2-1, with 9 positions matching TRBD2. V gave up 6 bases and J gave up 5 bases; unmatched junction bases: 5. The CDR3 contains 14 residues. The germline V gene has CDR1 MNHEY and CDR2 SVGAGI.

The chain links TRBV7-3 to TRBJ1-1; no clear D. This CDR3 has 14 amino acids. The V end was cut by 2 bases, the J end by 5 bases, with 12 bases between. Germline CDR1 reads SGHTA; CDR2 reads FQGTGA. The CDR3 spells CASSLGFGVTEAFF. The DNA of the CDR3 is TGTGCCAGCAGCTTAGGGTTCGGGGTTACTGAAGCTTTCTTT.

The chain uses TRBV5-1 and TRBJ1-4; 9 bases agree with TRBD1. The germline gives CDR1 SGHRS, CDR2 YFSETQ. This CDR3 spans 16 amino acids. J was trimmed by 1 base and V by 0 bases; bases with no gene match: 1. Written as DNA, the CDR3 is TGCGCCAGCAGCTTGGGACAGGGGGGAACTAATGAAAAACTGTTTTTT. Protein sequence: CASSLGQGGTNEKLFF.

This rearrangement joins TRBV30 to TRBJ2-5, with D possibly being TRBD1 (6 bases). The CDR3 spans 15 residues. Germline CDR1 and CDR2: GTSNPN and SVGIG (reference sequence). Trimming shortened V by 3 bases and J by 5 bases, and 19 bases separated the two germline ends. The CDR3 loop is CAWSLSWGLQETQYF. The CDR3 region has the DNA TGTGCCTGGAGCCTCAGTTGGGGGCTCCAGGAGACCCAGTACTTC.

This chain joins TRBV27 and TRBJ2-3; no definite D call. Germline V CDR1 and CDR2: MNHEY, SMNVEV (reference sequence). Trimming removed 0 bases at V and 2 bases at J, with 6 bases between. There are 14 residues in the CDR3. Written as DNA, the CDR3 is TGTGCCAGCAGTTTATCTATCCTCACAGATACGCAGTATTTT. Translation gives CASSLSILTDTQYF.

V and J are TRBV4-1 and TRBJ1-1; D is unclear. This CDR3 contains 14 residues. V was shortened by 0 bases and J by 10 bases, with 15 bases between the two germline ends. Germline CDR1 and CDR2: MGHRA and YSYEKL. The CDR3 region has the DNA TGCGCCAGCAGCCAAGAAGCGAGTTGGGTGGGAGCTTTCTTT. This gives the protein CASSQEASWVGAFF.

The chain recombines TRBV27 with TRBJ2-7; D gene unclear. Germline-derived CDR1 and CDR2 are MNHEY and SMNVEV (reference sequence). The CDR3 spans 13 residues. V was pared by 5 bases and J by 2 bases, with 10 bases between. This CDR3 is CASSAGFPYEQYF. CDR3 nucleotide sequence: TGTGCCAGCAGTGCCGGGTTTCCCTACGAGCAGTACTTC.

This rearrangement joins TRBV7-2 to TRBJ2-1; maybe TRBD2 (7 bases). V was trimmed by 4 bases and J by 6 bases, leaving 22 bases between them. This CDR3 spans 17 amino acids. Looked up from germline, CDR1 is SGHTA and CDR2 is FQGNSA. The CDR3 loop reads CASSSRGATAWANEQFF. The CDR3 DNA sequence: TGTGCCAGCAGCTCCCGGGGGGCGACTGCCTGGGCCAATGAGCAGTTCTTC.

The gene calls are TRBV7-2 and TRBJ2-2; perhaps TRBD1 as D (6 bases). This CDR3 comprises 12 residues. V lost 11 bases and J 4 bases, leaving 11 bases between the germline ends. Germline assignment: CDR1 SGHTA and CDR2 FQGNSA. CDR3 coding DNA: TGTGCCGACGGACAGACCACCGGGGAGCTGTTTTTT. It specifies CADGQTTGELFF.